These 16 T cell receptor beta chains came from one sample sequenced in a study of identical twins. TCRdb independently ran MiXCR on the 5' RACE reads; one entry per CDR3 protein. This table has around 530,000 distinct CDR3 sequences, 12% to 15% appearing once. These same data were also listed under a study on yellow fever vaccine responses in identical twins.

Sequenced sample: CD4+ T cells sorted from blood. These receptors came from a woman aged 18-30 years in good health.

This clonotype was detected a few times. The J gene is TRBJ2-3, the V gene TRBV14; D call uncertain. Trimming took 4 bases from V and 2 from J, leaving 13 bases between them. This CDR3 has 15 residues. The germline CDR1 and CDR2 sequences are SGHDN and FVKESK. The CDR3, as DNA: TGTGCCAGCAGCCTTCTTCTGGACGCCACAGATACGCAGTATTTT. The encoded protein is CASSLLLDATDTQYF.

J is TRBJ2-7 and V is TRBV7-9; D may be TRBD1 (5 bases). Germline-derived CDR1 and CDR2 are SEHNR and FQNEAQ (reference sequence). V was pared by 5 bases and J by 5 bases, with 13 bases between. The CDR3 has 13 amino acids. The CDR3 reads CASSPNLGDEQYF. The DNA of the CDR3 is TGTGCCAGCAGCCCAAACCTAGGGGACGAGCAGTACTTC.

The CDR3 DNA sequence: TGTGCCAGCAGTCGGACAGGTTTCTATGGCTACACCTTC. It specifies CASSRTGFYGYTF. The gene calls are TRBV12-3 or TRBV12-4 and TRBJ1-2, with 7 bases fitting TRBD1. V was clipped by 5 bases and J by 4 bases; unmatched bases: 4. The CDR3 totals 13 residues.

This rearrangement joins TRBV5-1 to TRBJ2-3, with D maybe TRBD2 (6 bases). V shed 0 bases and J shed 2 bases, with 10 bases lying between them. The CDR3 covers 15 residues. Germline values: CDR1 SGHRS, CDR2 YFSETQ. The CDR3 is CASSLEWGDTDTQYF. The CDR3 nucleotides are TGCGCCAGCAGCTTGGAGTGGGGGGACACAGATACGCAGTATTTT.

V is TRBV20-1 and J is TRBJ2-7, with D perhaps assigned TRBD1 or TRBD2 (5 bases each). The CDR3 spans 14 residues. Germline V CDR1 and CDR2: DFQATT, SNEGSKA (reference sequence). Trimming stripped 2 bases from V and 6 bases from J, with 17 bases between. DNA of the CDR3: TGCAGTGCTAGATTGGGTTGGGCAGGGACCGAGCAGTACTTC. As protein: CSARLGWAGTEQYF.

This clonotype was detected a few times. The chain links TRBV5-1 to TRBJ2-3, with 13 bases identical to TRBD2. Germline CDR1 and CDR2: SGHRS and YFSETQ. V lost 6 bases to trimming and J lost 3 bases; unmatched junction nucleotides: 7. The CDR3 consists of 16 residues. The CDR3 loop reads CASTLLAGGPTDTQYF. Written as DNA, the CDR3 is TGCGCCAGCACACTACTAGCGGGAGGGCCGACAGATACGCAGTATTTT.

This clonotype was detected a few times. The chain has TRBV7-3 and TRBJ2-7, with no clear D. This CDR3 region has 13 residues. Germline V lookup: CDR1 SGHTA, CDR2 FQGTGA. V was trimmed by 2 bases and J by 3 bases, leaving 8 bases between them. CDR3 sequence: CASSLYHGYEQYF. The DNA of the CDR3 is TGTGCCAGCAGCTTATACCATGGCTACGAGCAGTACTTC.

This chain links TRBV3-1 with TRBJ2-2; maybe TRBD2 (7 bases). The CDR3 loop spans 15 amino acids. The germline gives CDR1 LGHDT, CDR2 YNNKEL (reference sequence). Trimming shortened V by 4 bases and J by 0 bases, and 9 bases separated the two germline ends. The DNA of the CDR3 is TGTGCCAGCAGCCGCGGGGGCTCGAACACCGGGGAGCTGTTTTTT. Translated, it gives CASSRGGSNTGELFF.

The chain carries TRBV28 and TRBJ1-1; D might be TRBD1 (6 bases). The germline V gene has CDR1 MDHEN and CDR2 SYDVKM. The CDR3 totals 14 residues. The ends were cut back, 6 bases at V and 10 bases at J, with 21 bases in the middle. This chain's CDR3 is CASRPARTVQAAFF. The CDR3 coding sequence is TGTGCCAGCAGACCTGCTCGGACAGTCCAGGCAGCTTTCTTT.

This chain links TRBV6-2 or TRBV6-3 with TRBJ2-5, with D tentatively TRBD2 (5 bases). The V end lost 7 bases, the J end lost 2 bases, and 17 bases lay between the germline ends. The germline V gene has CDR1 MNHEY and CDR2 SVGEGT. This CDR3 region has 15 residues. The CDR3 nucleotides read TGTGCCAGCACCATCCCCCGGGGTTCACAAGAGACCCAGTACTTC. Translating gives CASTIPRGSQETQYF.

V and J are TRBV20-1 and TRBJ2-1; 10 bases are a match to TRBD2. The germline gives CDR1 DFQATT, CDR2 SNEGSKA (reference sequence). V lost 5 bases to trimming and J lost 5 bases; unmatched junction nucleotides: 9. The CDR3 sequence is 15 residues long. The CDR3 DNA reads TGCAGTGCTCCCCAGACTAGCGGGCTCCACAATGAGCAGTTCTTC. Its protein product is CSAPQTSGLHNEQFF.

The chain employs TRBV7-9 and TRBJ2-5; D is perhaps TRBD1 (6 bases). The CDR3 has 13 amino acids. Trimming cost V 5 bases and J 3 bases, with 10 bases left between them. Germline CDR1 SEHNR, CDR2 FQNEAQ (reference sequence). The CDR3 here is CASSRQEKETQYF. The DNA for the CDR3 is TGTGCCAGCAGCCGACAGGAGAAAGAGACCCAGTACTTC. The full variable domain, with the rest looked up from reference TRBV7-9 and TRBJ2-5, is DTGVSQNPRHKITKRGQNVTFRCDPISEHNRLYWYRQTLGQGPEFLTYFQNEAQLEKSRLLSDRFSAERPKGSFSTLEIQRTEQGDSAMYLCASSRQEKETQYFGPGTRLLVL.

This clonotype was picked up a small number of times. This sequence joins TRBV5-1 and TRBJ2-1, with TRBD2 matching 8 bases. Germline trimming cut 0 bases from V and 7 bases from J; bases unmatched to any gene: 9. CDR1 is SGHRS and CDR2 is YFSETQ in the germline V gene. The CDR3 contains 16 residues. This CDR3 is CASSLGGTSVGNEQFF. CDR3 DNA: TGCGCCAGCAGCTTGGGCGGGACTAGTGTGGGAAATGAGCAGTTCTTC.

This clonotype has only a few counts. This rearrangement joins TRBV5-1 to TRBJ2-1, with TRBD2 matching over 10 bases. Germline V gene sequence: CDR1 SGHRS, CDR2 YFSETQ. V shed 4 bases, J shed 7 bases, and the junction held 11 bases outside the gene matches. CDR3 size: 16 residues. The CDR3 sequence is CASSHTLAGVGNEQFF. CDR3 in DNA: TGCGCCAGCAGCCACACCCTAGCGGGAGTAGGGAATGAGCAGTTCTTC.

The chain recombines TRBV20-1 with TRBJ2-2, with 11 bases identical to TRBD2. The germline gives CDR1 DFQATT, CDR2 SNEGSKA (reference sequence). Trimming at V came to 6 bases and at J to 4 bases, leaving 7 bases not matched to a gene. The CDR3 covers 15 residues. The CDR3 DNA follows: TGCAGTGCCACCCGACTAGCGGGAAGCACCGGGGAGCTGTTTTTT. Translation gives CSATRLAGSTGELFF.

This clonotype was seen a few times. The CDR3 spells CASRQDLAGGYNEQFF. The CDR3 coding sequence is TGCGCCAGCCGCCAGGACCTAGCGGGGGGATACAATGAGCAGTTCTTC. This chain links TRBV5-1 with TRBJ2-1; the match to TRBD2 covers 11 bases. CDR3 size: 16 residues. Germline V gene sequence: CDR1 SGHRS, CDR2 YFSETQ. After removal of 7 bases from V and 4 bases from J, the junction contained 10 bases not matched to a gene.